The rows below give T cell receptor beta chains drawn from one sample of a study of blood T cell repertoires in COVID-19. Libraries were prepared by immunoSEQ multiplex PCR; TCRdb keeps only in-frame clonotypes and omits some of them. The repertoire consists of 200,000 to 250,000 clones, with 85% occurring once and the leading ten covering 5.1%. The sequencing input was peripheral blood. The receptors stem from a man in his fifties with COVID-19, enrolled during active disease. The CDR3 runs from the conserved cysteine through the conserved F or W. The order of the fields is D gene, J gene, V gene, CDR3 DNA, CDR3 protein. A D gene is named only where the DNA matches it firmly.

>NA|TRBJ2-5|TRBV28
TGTGCCACTCTGTGGGGGCGACAACAAGAGACCCAGTACTTC
CATLWGRQQETQYF
>NA|TRBJ2-2|TRBV29-1
TGCAGCGTTGTTAGCCAGAACACCGGGGAGCTGTTTTTT
CSVVSQNTGELFF
>TRBD1|TRBJ1-2|TRBV27
TGTGCCAGCAGGACACAGGGGTATTATGGCTACACCTTC
CASRTQGYYGYTF
>NA|TRBJ2-1|TRBV30
TGTGCCTGGAGTGGAGGACCCACAGAGGGTGAGCAGTTCTTC
CAWSGGPTEGEQFF
>NA|TRBJ2-7|TRBV7-2
TGTGCCAGCAGCCCAAGCGGGTTCGGCGAGCAGTACTTC
CASSPSGFGEQYF
>TRBD1|TRBJ2-1|TRBV6-6
TGTGCCAGCAGCCCCCGGGACAGAGGATCCAATGAGCAGTTCTTC
CASSPRDRGSNEQFF
>TRBD2|TRBJ2-1|TRBV2
TGTGCCAGCAGACCCGATGGCGCGGGGGGCGATGGCTCCTACAATGAGCAGTTCTTC
CASRPDGAGGDGSYNEQFF
>NA|TRBJ1-5|TRBV27
TGTGCCAGCGACTCCCAGTGGAGCAATCAGCCCCAGCATTTT
CASDSQWSNQPQHF
>TRBD1|TRBJ1-4|TRBV19
TGTGCCAGTAGTACCGTCCGGGACAGGGGGCGCAGAACTAATGAAAAACTGTTTTTT
CASSTVRDRGRRTNEKLFF
>TRBD1|TRBJ1-1|TRBV9
TGTGCCAGCAGATCCTTAATGACAGGGGAGGGAACTGAAGCTTTCTTT
CASRSLMTGEGTEAFF
>TRBD2|TRBJ2-1|TRBV30
TGTGCCTGGGCGGGGGGCTCCTACAATGAGCAGTTCTTC
CAWAGGSYNEQFF
>NA|TRBJ2-7|TRBV7-6
TGTGCCAGCAGCTTAGGGTCCCAGCGGCCGTACGAGCAGTACTTC
CASSLGSQRPYEQYF
>TRBD1|TRBJ1-2|TRBV15
TGTGCCACCAGCAGAAACCGGGACAGGGGGATGAACTATGGCTACACCTTC
CATSRNRDRGMNYGYTF